The TCR beta chain under discussion was sequenced for a study of tumor-infiltrating lymphocytes in oesophageal squamous cell carcinoma. This clonotype was observed many times. A much larger clone lies a single base off, so this may be a read error. TCRdb redid the calling of the PCR reads with MiXCR, one entry per CDR3 protein. Of tens of thousands of distinct CDR3 sequences in the sample, around a third are singletons; the top ten hold over 15%. What was sequenced was esophageal tumor tissue. The source of this sequence is a female donor with esophageal squamous cell carcinoma.

Here the CDR3 reads CASSPRVSYEQFF. The CDR3 DNA is TGTGCCAGCAGCCCCAGGGTATCCTACGAGCAGTTCTTC. This chain links TRBV7-2 with TRBJ2-7; tentatively, D is TRBD1 (5 bases). The J call is doubtful: the DNA matches TRBJ2-1 better. Looked up from germline, CDR1 is SGHTA and CDR2 is FQGNSA. The CDR3 spans 13 residues.